These 23 T cell receptor beta chains originate from one sample sequenced in a study of T cell clonality in common variable immunodeficiency. Using immunoSEQ multiplex PCR, the repertoire was profiled, and TCRdb retains in-frame clones only, with some absent. This repertoire holds some 60,000 clones, and none appear only once. The sequencing input was peripheral blood mononuclear cells. These receptors were taken from a person aged 18 to 75 in good health.

This clone appeared many times. The CDR3 end is not reached by the read, which stops 3 residues before it; the germline J gene fills it in. The chain recombines TRBV20-1 with TRBJ2-5; 11 positions agree with TRBD1. Germline V CDR1 and CDR2: DFQATT, SNEGSKA (reference sequence). The CDR3 consists of 13 residues. Germline trimming cut 6 bases from V and 5 bases from J; bases unmatched to any gene: 5. CDR3 DNA (partial): TGCAGTGCCACAGGGACAGGGGGGGAGACC. Its protein is CSATGTGGET. The complete CDR3 protein is CSATGTGGETQYF.

This clone was observed many times. The missing CDR3 end, 3 residues past where the read stops, is filled in from the germline J gene. This chain links TRBV19 with TRBJ1-5; TRBD1 agrees at 7 bases. The germline gives CDR1 LNHDA, CDR2 SQIVND (reference sequence). The CDR3 runs to 16 residues. With V trimmed by 7 bases and J by 3 bases, 12 bases remained unmatched. CDR3 residues: CASTPVGGIINQPQHF. The covered CDR3 bases are TGTGCCAGTACCCCGGTAGGGGGCATTATCAATCAGCCC.

This clone was seen only a few times. The read stops 3 residues short of the end of the CDR3; the missing end is completed from the germline J gene. This sequence joins TRBV2 and TRBJ1-6, with D tentatively TRBD1 (6 bases). V gave up 5 bases and J gave up 10 bases, with 9 bases separating them. Germline V gene sequence: CDR1 SNHLY, CDR2 FYNNEI. CDR3 size: 12 residues. The CDR3 DNA, read in part, is TGTGCCAGCAGTAACAGGGAATCACCC. Its protein product is CASSNRESP. The whole CDR3 sequence reads CASSNRESPLHF.

This clone was recorded at least ten times. The read falls 3 residues short of the CDR3 end, and the missing part is taken from the germline J gene. The rearrangement uses TRBV5-6 and TRBJ1-1, with D possibly TRBD1 on 5 matching bases. V lost 1 base to trimming and J lost 6 bases, with 13 bases between them. Germline assignment: CDR1 SGHDT and CDR2 YYEEEE. There are 14 residues in the CDR3. Partial CDR3 DNA: TGTGCCAGCAGCTTGTTACGGGGGTCCCCTGAA. This gives the protein CASSLLRGSPE. The CDR3 as a whole reads CASSLLRGSPEAFF.

Concerning this clone: The read halts 3 residues ahead of the CDR3 end, with the missing end drawn from the germline J gene. The chain links TRBV13 to TRBJ1-6; D is possibly TRBD1 (6 bases). This CDR3 region has 15 residues. In germline, CDR1 is PRHDT, CDR2 FYEKMQ (reference sequence). V shed 5 bases and J shed 3 bases, with 11 bases lying between them. The CDR3 DNA, read in part, is TGTGCCAGCAGCCTAAAGACAGGCTATAATTCACCC. It yields the protein CASSLKTGYNSP. The whole CDR3 protein reads CASSLKTGYNSPLHF.

This clone was detected ten times or more. The read terminates 3 residues before the CDR3 end, so the remaining end is supplied by the germline J gene. The gene calls are TRBV20-1 and TRBJ2-5; 11 bases map to TRBD1. Unmatched junction bases numbered 7, after V lost 6 bases and J lost 7 bases. The CDR3 contains 13 residues. The germline CDR1 and CDR2 sequences are DFQATT and SNEGSKA (reference sequence). CDR3 bases read: TGCAGTGCCTTGGACAGGGGGCGCGTGACC. Translating it yields CSALDRGRVT. The whole CDR3 sequence is CSALDRGRVTQYF.

In this sample, this clone turned up many times. The covered CDR3 bases are TGTGCCAGCAGTTTTTGGACAGGGCGTGAAAAA. Its protein is CASSFWTGREK. The full CDR3 protein reads CASSFWTGREKLFF. The chain joins TRBV12-3 or TRBV12-4 to TRBJ1-4; the match to TRBD1 covers 8 bases. The read stops 3 residues short of the end of the CDR3; the missing end is completed from the germline J gene. This CDR3 is 14 amino acids long. The V gene end was trimmed by 3 bases and the J gene end by 7 bases; junction bases not matched to a gene: 4.

About this clone: The read stops 3 residues short of the end of the CDR3; the missing end is completed from the germline J gene. The gene calls are TRBV29-1 and TRBJ2-1, with 7 positions matching TRBD2. This CDR3 region has 13 residues. Germline CDR1 reads SQVTM; CDR2 reads ANQGSEA. The V and J ends lost 4 bases and 8 bases, in that order; junction bases with no gene match: 8. CDR3 protein: CSVVLRERHEQFF. The DNA read from the CDR3 is TGCAGCGTTGTTCTGCGGGAGAGGCATGAG.

This clone was seen only a few times. CDR3 DNA, as far as it was read: TGTGCCAGCAGCGACCCCCCCGTGGCGGGAGGTAGCTACGAG. Protein: CASSDPPVAGGSYE. The whole CDR3 protein reads CASSDPPVAGGSYEQYF. The chain recombines TRBV6-4 with TRBJ2-7, with 8 bases that match TRBD2. The read terminates 3 residues before the CDR3 end, so the remaining end is supplied by the germline J gene. V shed 6 bases and J 3 bases; nucleotides not matched to a gene: 16. CDR3 length: 17 residues. The germline V gene encodes CDR1 MRHNA and CDR2 SNTAGT.

This clone was seen a few times. This could be a read error, since a much larger clone is one nucleotide away. The CDR3 extends 3 residues past the end of the read, so its final part is completed from the germline J gene. The chain couples TRBV7-9 to TRBJ1-2; the D is unclear. Germline CDR1 is SEHNR and CDR2 is FQNEAQ (reference sequence). The CDR3 has 14 residues. Partial CDR3 DNA: TGTGCCAGCAGCTTAGCCCCGACTACGGGCGGC. The encoded protein is CASSLAPTTGG. The whole CDR3 is CASSLAPTTGGYTF.

The table lists this clone with many counts. Read coverage stops 3 residues before the CDR3 terminus; the germline J gene supplies the remainder. V and J are TRBV19 and TRBJ2-1; D is perhaps TRBD2 (6 bases). V was clipped by 9 bases and J by 6 bases, with 15 bases between them. The CDR3 consists of 13 residues. Looked up from germline, CDR1 is LNHDA and CDR2 is SQIVND (reference sequence). The CDR3 spells CASERASGNEQFF. CDR3 bases read: TGTGCCAGCGAGCGGGCGTCGGGCAATGAG. The full variable domain, rest sourced from reference TRBV19 and TRBJ2-1, is DGGITQSPKYLFRKEGQNVTLSCEQNLNHDAMYWYRQDPGQGLRLIYYSQIVNDFQKGDIAEGYSVSREKKESFPLTVTSAQKNPTAFYLCASERASGNEQFFGPGTRLTVL.

This clone came up many times. The read comes to an end 3 residues before the CDR3 does, leaving the germline J gene to fill in the end. Other DNA sequences within the sample encode an identical CDR3. The chain recombines TRBV12-3 or TRBV12-4 with TRBJ2-5, with 8 nucleotides matching TRBD1. The CDR3 contains 15 residues. J was trimmed by 5 bases and V by 6 bases; bases with no gene match: 11. The CDR3 DNA, read in part, is TGTGCCAGCAGCCCTGAACAGGGGGTTGAGGAGACC. Protein: CASSPEQGVEET. The whole CDR3 sequence is CASSPEQGVEETQYF.

This clone was observed many times. The read ends 3 residues before the CDR3 terminus; that terminus is restored from the germline J gene. The rearrangement links TRBV30 to TRBJ1-3, with 7 bases identical to TRBD1. CDR1 and CDR2 (germline): GTSNPN, SVGIG (reference sequence). V lost 3 bases and J lost 0; bases outside the gene matches: 5. The CDR3 runs to 15 residues. Incomplete CDR3 DNA: TGTGCCTGGAGCGAGGGACAGTACTCTGGAAACACC. The encoded protein is CAWSEGQYSGNT. The full-length CDR3 reads as CAWSEGQYSGNTIYF.

At least ten counts were recorded for this clone. The read stops 3 residues short of the end of the CDR3; the missing end is completed from the germline J gene. The rearrangement links TRBV19 to TRBJ1-2; 9 bases fit TRBD1. This CDR3 spans 18 amino acids. Germline loops: CDR1 LNHDA, CDR2 SQIVND (reference sequence). V shed 5 bases and J 2 bases; nucleotides not matched to a gene: 15. The CDR3 region is CASSEVGTGRSGNYGYTF. The DNA read from the CDR3 is TGTGCCAGTAGTGAAGTGGGGACAGGGCGAAGTGGGAACTATGGC.

This clone was recorded many times. The sequenced fragment ends 3 residues before the CDR3 boundary, so the rest is inferred from the germline J gene. The chain has TRBV29-1 and TRBJ2-1; a possible D gene is TRBD1 (6 bases). This CDR3 is 14 amino acids long. The V gene's germline CDR1 is SQVTM and CDR2 ANQGSEA. Trimming took off 7 bases at V and 5 bases at J, with 18 bases between the two ends. The sequenced CDR3 bases are TGCAGCGGTTGGGACACCCCCAACAACAATGAG. It encodes CSGWDTPNNNE. The whole CDR3 sequence is CSGWDTPNNNEQFF.

Ten or more counts support this clone. The CDR3 end lies 3 residues beyond the end of the read and is filled in from the germline J gene. The chain employs TRBV2 and TRBJ2-1, with D possibly being TRBD1 (5 bases). Germline loops: CDR1 SNHLY, CDR2 FYNNEI. V lost 3 bases and J 4 bases, leaving 10 bases between the germline ends. The CDR3 is 14 amino acids. The part of the CDR3 DNA that was read is TGTGCCAGCAGTGAGGCAGGGCGATACAATGAG. Its protein product is CASSEAGRYNE. The whole CDR3 protein reads CASSEAGRYNEQFF.

There are many counts of this clone. CDR3 bases read: TGTGCCAGCAGTGAGCGCCAGGGCGGGGGTCAGCCC. Translating gives CASSERQGGGQP. The full CDR3 is CASSERQGGGQPQHF. V is TRBV2 and J is TRBJ1-5; a possible D gene is TRBD1 (5 bases). The DNA ends 3 residues before the CDR3 does, and the rest of the CDR3 is filled in from the germline J gene. The CDR3 length is 15 residues. Germline V gene sequence: CDR1 SNHLY, CDR2 FYNNEI. V gave up 3 bases and J gave up 6 bases, with 15 bases separating them.

This clone came up many times. Coverage ceases 3 residues before the CDR3 finishes, and the germline J gene fills in the end. J is TRBJ2-1 and V is TRBV29-1; 9 bases line up with TRBD2. J gave up 0 bases and V 6 bases, and 9 bases lay outside the gene matches. Germline-derived CDR1 and CDR2 are SQVTM and ANQGSEA. The CDR3 consists of 16 residues. The sequenced part of the CDR3 DNA is TGCAGCGTAGCTAGCGGGACCCGATACTCCTACAATGAG. It codes for CSVASGTRYSYNE. The complete CDR3 sequence is CSVASGTRYSYNEQFF.

The sample holds many counts of this clone. The CDR3 end falls 3 residues outside the read, so it is completed with the germline J gene. This chain connects TRBV7-2 to TRBJ2-3; TRBD2 might be the D (7 bases). V was shortened by 5 bases and J by 8 bases, with 17 bases between the two germline ends. Germline V gene data show CDR1 as SGHTA and CDR2 as FQGNSA. The length of the CDR3 is 14 residues. CDR3 loop: CASSASGVQGTQYF. The part of the CDR3 DNA that was read is TGTGCCAGCAGCGCTAGCGGAGTACAGGGTACG. Filled out from reference TRBV7-2 and TRBJ2-3, the complete variable domain reads GAGVSQSPSNKVTEKGKDVELRCDPISGHTALYWYRQSLGQGLEFLIYFQGNSAPDKSGLPSDRFSAERTGGSVSTLTIQRTQQEDSAVYLCASSASGVQGTQYFGPGTRLTVL.

The sample holds many counts of this clone. The read terminates 3 residues before the CDR3 end, so the remaining end is supplied by the germline J gene. V is TRBV20-1 and J is TRBJ2-5; 11 bases are shared with TRBD2. This CDR3 is built from 14 residues. The germline gives CDR1 DFQATT, CDR2 SNEGSKA (reference sequence). V was clipped by 1 base and J by 5 bases; unmatched bases: 3. The CDR3 DNA, read in part, is TGCAGTGCTAGAGGACTAGCGGGAAGGGAGACC. This codes for CSARGLAGRET. The whole CDR3 sequence reads CSARGLAGRETQYF.

This clone was recorded many times. From the germline J gene comes the end of the CDR3, since the read stops 3 residues before it. The chain employs TRBV28 and TRBJ2-7, with a tentative D call TRBD2 (7 bases). The CDR3 sequence is 14 residues long. V was trimmed by 1 base and J by 2 bases, leaving 9 bases between them. Germline V CDR1 and CDR2: MDHEN, SYDVKM. Incomplete CDR3 DNA: TGTGCCAGCAGTTTATTAGGGGGGGCCTACGAG. Protein sequence: CASSLLGGAYE. The entire CDR3 is CASSLLGGAYEQYF.

Ten or more counts support this clone. From the germline J gene comes the end of the CDR3, since the read stops 3 residues before it. The rearrangement links TRBV10-3 to TRBJ1-4; D is possibly TRBD1 (5 bases). V was pared by 6 bases and J by 8 bases, with 13 bases between. Germline-derived CDR1 and CDR2 are ENHRY and SYGVKD. The CDR3 runs to 13 residues. The part of the CDR3 DNA that was read is TGTGCCATCAGGTCAGGGTCGGGAGAAAAA. This gives the protein CAIRSGSGEK. The whole CDR3 sequence is CAIRSGSGEKLFF.

This clone was observed at least ten times. CDR3 sequence reads: CASSLGTVTYEQYF. CDR3 bases read: TGTGCCAGCAGCTTGGGTACGGTAACCTACGAG. The rearrangement uses TRBV5-6 and TRBJ2-7; D unresolved. The read halts 3 residues ahead of the CDR3 end, with the missing end drawn from the germline J gene. The CDR3 sequence is 14 residues long. With 0 bases removed from V and 2 bases from J, the gap between germline ends came to 9 bases. Germline assignment: CDR1 SGHDT and CDR2 YYEEEE.